These 27 T cell receptor beta chains were all obtained from the same sample, sequenced in a study of beta chain features in type 1 diabetes (dated by TCRdb to 2016 to 2019). Library preparation used the immunoSEQ multiplex PCR assay. All of the isolated RNA was reverse transcribed with the High Capacity cDNA Reverse Transcription Kit, so expressed TCRB transcripts were sequenced. TCRdb holds this immuneACCESS table with in-frame rearrangements only. Some clones are missing; in checked studies, unresolved V genes explain under half, and the rest has no known cause. The sample records around 450,000 clones, 11% of which are singletons. Less than 0.06% of the sample is in the top ten clones. The sample was naive CD4+ T cells from blood. The sample's cell subset or site label is to be understood as: true naive CD4+ T cells. These receptors were collected from a woman aged 18-29 years in good health.

This clone showed up just a few times. The chain carries TRBV27 and TRBJ2-7; 7 nucleotides match TRBD2. Germline assignment: CDR1 MNHEY and CDR2 SMNVEV (reference sequence). This CDR3 is built from 13 residues. The CDR3 region is CTAAGASSYEQYF. The CDR3 DNA reads as TGTACCGCCGCGGGAGCGTCGTCCTACGAGCAGTACTTC.

The V call is TRBV9, the J call TRBJ2-1; the D gene is possibly TRBD2 (6 bases). The CDR3 is made up of 13 amino acids. Germline V gene lookup returns CDR1 SGDLS and CDR2 YYNGEE. V was shortened by 3 bases and J by 7 bases, with 11 bases between the two germline ends. The CDR3 here is CASSGGTHNEQFF. The CDR3 DNA reads TGTGCCAGCAGCGGCGGGACCCATAATGAGCAGTTCTTC. The full variable domain, completed using reference TRBV9 and TRBJ2-1, is DSGVTQTPKHLITATGQRVTLRCSPRSGDLSVYWYQQSLDQGLQFLIQYYNGEERAKGNILERFSAQQFPDLHSELNLSSLELGDSALYFCASSGGTHNEQFFGPGTRLTVL.

The chain carries TRBV30 and TRBJ2-1; maybe TRBD1 (6 bases). Trimming cost V 3 bases and J 2 bases, with 23 bases left between them. The CDR3 runs to 18 residues. Germline-derived CDR1 and CDR2 are GTSNPN and SVGIG (reference sequence). CDR3 in amino acids: CAWRQTDTYRVAYNEQFF. CDR3 bases: TGTGCCTGGAGGCAAACGGACACCTACAGGGTAGCCTACAATGAGCAGTTCTTC. The full variable domain, in which reference TRBV30 and TRBJ2-1 provide the parts outside the CDR3, is SQTIHQWPATLVQPVGSPLSLECTVEGTSNPNLYWYRQAAGRGLQLLFYSVGIGQISSEVPQNLSASRPQDRQFILSSKKLLLSDSGFYLCAWRQTDTYRVAYNEQFFGPGTRLTVL.

The table lists this clone with a few counts. This chain links TRBV9 with TRBJ2-5; 7 nucleotides align to TRBD1. Germline CDR1 reads SGDLS; CDR2 reads YYNGEE. Germline trimming cut 4 bases from V and 4 bases from J; bases unmatched to any gene: 10. The CDR3 covers 15 residues. The CDR3 nucleotides are TGTGCCAGCAGCCCTAGAGGGGGCCCTGGAGAGACCCAGTACTTC. It specifies CASSPRGGPGETQYF.

The table lists this clone with a few counts. This chain joins TRBV4-1 and TRBJ1-2; 7 nucleotides line up with TRBD1. Germline CDR1 reads MGHRA; CDR2 reads YSYEKL. Trimming cost V 3 bases and J 8 bases; bases outside gene matches: 9. The CDR3 has 14 residues. The CDR3: CASSHPATGPGYTF. The DNA for the CDR3 is TGCGCCAGCAGCCACCCGGCGACAGGGCCGGGCTACACCTTC.

This clone has at least ten counts. This sample also contains other DNA sequences that code for the same CDR3. J is TRBJ2-1 and V is TRBV20-1; no clear D. This CDR3 has 11 amino acids. Germline V gives CDR1 DFQATT, CDR2 SNEGSKA (reference sequence). Trimming left V 3 bases short and J 7 bases short, with 7 bases between. The CDR3 DNA reads TGCAGTGCTAGGCACTATAATGAGCAGTTCTTC. Translating it yields CSARHYNEQFF.

The rearrangement links TRBV7-8 to TRBJ1-1; a weak D match, TRBD1 (5 bases). The CDR3 has 14 amino acids. Deletions cut 1 base from V and 3 bases from J, with 9 bases between. CDR1 is SGHVS, CDR2 FQNEAQ, per germline. The CDR3 nucleotides are TGTGCCAGCAGCTTAGGGAGGGGTGACACTGAAGCTTTCTTT. This encodes CASSLGRGDTEAFF.

This clone was observed a few times. The V and J genes are TRBV6-1 and TRBJ2-3, with TRBD2 matching over 11 bases. Germline V gives CDR1 MNHNS, CDR2 SASEGT. The CDR3 totals 15 residues. Trimming at V came to 4 bases and at J to 1 base, leaving 1 base not matched to a gene. CDR3 nucleotides: TGTGCCAGCAGTGCACTAGCGGGGGGCACAGATACGCAGTATTTT. Its translation is CASSALAGGTDTQYF.

The chain joins TRBV7-2 to TRBJ2-4, with 7 nucleotides matching TRBD2. Per the germline V gene, CDR1 is SGHTA and CDR2 is FQGNSA. This CDR3 has 16 residues. With V trimmed by 7 bases and J by 0 bases, 9 bases remained unmatched. The CDR3 coding sequence is TGTGCCAGCAACCCGGGGGGATTGTTAGCCAAAAACATTCAGTACTTC. It codes for CASNPGGLLAKNIQYF. Supplemented by reference TRBV7-2 and TRBJ2-4, the full variable domain reads GAGVSQSPSNKVTEKGKDVELRCDPISGHTALYWYRQSLGQGLEFLIYFQGNSAPDKSGLPSDRFSAERTGGSVSTLTIQRTQQEDSAVYLCASNPGGLLAKNIQYFGAGTRLSVL.

The rearrangement joins TRBV29-1 to TRBJ2-7, with a tentative D call TRBD1 (6 bases). V lost 7 bases to trimming and J lost 2 bases, with 9 bases between them. Per the germline V gene, CDR1 is SQVTM and CDR2 is ANQGSEA. The CDR3 has 11 residues. The chain's CDR3 is CSARQAYEQYF. CDR3 sequence (DNA): TGCAGCGCAAGACAGGCCTACGAGCAGTACTTC.

As for this clone: This sequence may be a read error, since a much larger clone differs from it by one base. The chain has TRBV27 and TRBJ2-5; possible D gene TRBD2, 6 bases. Between the trimmed V and J ends, which lost 6 bases and 5 bases, there was a span of 7 bases. This CDR3 comprises 11 residues. In germline, CDR1 is MNHEY, CDR2 SMNVEV (reference sequence). The DNA of the CDR3 is TGTGCCAGCAGGGAGGGGGAGACCCAGTACTTC. Protein sequence: CASREGETQYF.

This clone was detected only a few times. V gene TRBV4-3 combines with J gene TRBJ2-3; D not certain. V was clipped by 1 base and J by 0 bases, with 14 bases between them. Germline CDR1 and CDR2: LGHNA and YSLEER. The CDR3 is 17 residues long. The DNA for the CDR3 is TGCGCCAGCAGCCAAGTTGCTCCCGGATCTAGCACAGATACGCAGTATTTT. It translates to CASSQVAPGSSTDTQYF.

Only a few counts were recorded for this clone. Within the sample, other DNA sequences also encode this same CDR3. DNA for the CDR3: TGCGCCAGCAGCCAAGTAGGCTATGGCTACACCTTC. It translates to CASSQVGYGYTF. The V and J genes are TRBV4-1 and TRBJ1-2; unclear D gene. Between the trimmed V and J ends, which lost 1 base and 4 bases, there was a span of 4 bases. The CDR3 spans 12 residues. Germline CDR1 is MGHRA and CDR2 is YSYEKL.

The V gene is TRBV15, the J gene TRBJ2-3; possibly TRBD1 for D (7 bases). The germline CDR1 and CDR2 sequences are LNHNV and YYDKDF (reference sequence). V lost 5 bases to trimming and J lost 0 bases, with 12 bases between them. The CDR3 extends over 15 amino acids. CDR3 sequence reads: CATSGRTGSTDTQYF. In DNA, the CDR3 is TGTGCCACCAGCGGGAGGACAGGCAGCACAGATACGCAGTATTTT.

This chain links TRBV6-4 with TRBJ2-1; 8 bases agree with TRBD2. The germline gives CDR1 MRHNA, CDR2 SNTAGT. The CDR3 covers 14 residues. The V and J ends lost 6 bases and 5 bases, in that order; junction bases with no gene match: 6. CDR3 nucleotide sequence: TGTGCCAGCAGCCTGACTAGCGTACACAATGAGCAGTTCTTC. Amino acids: CASSLTSVHNEQFF.

The genes are TRBV14 and TRBJ2-1; TRBD2 agrees at 12 bases. Losses at the gene ends were 4 bases for V and 8 bases for J; bases not matched to a gene: 12. The CDR3 has 17 amino acids. CDR1 SGHDN and CDR2 FVKESK come from the germline V gene. The DNA for the CDR3 is TGTGCCAGCAGCCGTGGACGGACTAGCGGGGAAGGGTATGAGCAGTTCTTC. It translates to CASSRGRTSGEGYEQFF.

This chain links TRBV5-1 with TRBJ2-5; D uncertain. The germline CDR1 and CDR2 sequences are SGHRS and YFSETQ. This CDR3 spans 17 amino acids. V was pared by 0 bases and J by 2 bases, with 17 bases between. CDR3 coding DNA: TGCGCCAGCAGCTTGGTTATCGGGTCGCGAAATCAAGAGACCCAGTACTTC. Translated: CASSLVIGSRNQETQYF. Full variable domain (missing parts from reference TRBV5-1 and TRBJ2-5): KAGVTQTPRYLIKTRGQQVTLSCSPISGHRSVSWYQQTPGQGLQFLFEYFSETQRNKGNFPGRFSGRQFSNSRSEMNVSTLELGDSALYLCASSLVIGSRNQETQYFGPGTRLLVL.

V usage is TRBV7-9 and J usage is TRBJ2-4, with TRBD2 identical over 12 bases. V shed 1 base and J 1 base; nucleotides not matched to a gene: 8. This CDR3 contains 19 residues. The germline V gene encodes CDR1 SEHNR and CDR2 FQNEAQ (reference sequence). Written as DNA, the CDR3 is TGTGCCAGCAGCTTAGGTCCGAGGGGACTAGCGGGTGCCAAAAACATTCAGTACTTC. It encodes CASSLGPRGLAGAKNIQYF.

The chain couples TRBV30 to TRBJ1-4; D might be TRBD1 (5 bases). There are 10 residues in the CDR3. The V gene lost 1 base and the J gene lost 15 bases, with 9 bases spanning the gap. CDR1 and CDR2 from the germline V gene are GTSNPN and SVGIG (reference sequence). CDR3 in DNA: TGTGCCTGGAGTGGCGGGACGGTGTTTTTT. Translated: CAWSGGTVFF.

The chain couples TRBV4-1 to TRBJ2-3; 8 bases are a match to TRBD2. This CDR3 has 16 residues. CDR1 is MGHRA and CDR2 is YSYEKL in the germline V gene. V dropped 1 base and J dropped 4; count of bases not matched to a gene: 7. CDR3 in DNA: TGCGCCAGCAGCCAAGTTCCAGCGGGAGTGGCAGATACGCAGTATTTT. This translates into CASSQVPAGVADTQYF.

This clone was observed a few times. This chain joins TRBV5-4 and TRBJ1-2, with TRBD1 matching over 8 bases. Germline CDR1 SGHNT, CDR2 YYREEE (reference sequence). Trimming took 4 bases from V and 4 from J; bases not matched to a gene: 3. This CDR3 spans 13 amino acids. The CDR3: CASSPTGVYGYTF. CDR3 coding DNA: TGTGCCAGCAGCCCGACAGGGGTCTATGGCTACACCTTC.

At least ten counts were recorded for this clone. This chain links TRBV4-3 with TRBJ1-2, with D possibly TRBD1 on 5 matching bases. Germline V gene sequence: CDR1 LGHNA, CDR2 YSLEER. Trimming shortened V by 6 bases and J by 2 bases, and 10 bases separated the two germline ends. CDR3 size: 13 residues. CDR3 DNA sequence: TGCGCCAGCAGTACCCAGGGCAACTATGGCTACACCTTC. Its protein is CASSTQGNYGYTF.

At least ten counts were recorded for this clone. The CDR3 loop reads CASRTTAGANVLTF. The CDR3 DNA reads TGTGCCAGCAGGACGACAGCCGGGGCCAACGTCCTGACTTTC. The chain carries TRBV7-2 and TRBJ2-6, with D possibly being TRBD1 (5 bases). Trimming pared 6 bases from V and 4 bases from J, leaving 10 bases between. The CDR3 is 14 residues long. Germline V gene sequence: CDR1 SGHTA, CDR2 FQGNSA. The variable domain in full, completed from reference TRBV7-2 and TRBJ2-6, reads GAGVSQSPSNKVTEKGKDVELRCDPISGHTALYWYRQSLGQGLEFLIYFQGNSAPDKSGLPSDRFSAERTGGSVSTLTIQRTQQEDSAVYLCASRTTAGANVLTFGAGSRLTVL.

This clone has just a few counts. The rearrangement uses TRBV4-2 and TRBJ2-7; no clear D gene. V dropped 4 bases and J dropped 3 bases, with 13 bases sitting between them. The germline V gene has CDR1 LGHNA and CDR2 YNFKEQ. CDR3 size: 14 residues. The CDR3 DNA follows: TGTGCCAGCAGCCGCGGCTCCAGCGACTACGAGCAGTACTTC. It encodes CASSRGSSDYEQYF.

This clone was seen more than once but under ten times. The sample holds other DNA sequences that translate to the same CDR3. The V gene is TRBV18, the J gene TRBJ2-1; D is perhaps TRBD1 (5 bases). The germline V gene has CDR1 KGHSH and CDR2 LQKENI. V was pared by 3 bases and J by 4 bases, with 7 bases between. The CDR3 is 13 amino acids. In nucleotides, the CDR3 is TGTGCCAGCTCACCGCAGGGATACAATGAGCAGTTCTTC. Translated, it gives CASSPQGYNEQFF.

This clone was picked up a small number of times. V gene TRBV19 combines with J gene TRBJ2-7; 7 bases are a match to TRBD1. Germline V CDR1 and CDR2: LNHDA, SQIVND (reference sequence). V shed 8 bases and J 3 bases; nucleotides not matched to a gene: 4. CDR3 length equals 12 residues. The CDR3 is CASSTGYYEQYF. The CDR3 nucleotides read TGTGCCAGTTCGACAGGGTACTACGAGCAGTACTTC. Looking up the rest from reference TRBV19 and TRBJ2-7 gives the full variable domain: DGGITQSPKYLFRKEGQNVTLSCEQNLNHDAMYWYRQDPGQGLRLIYYSQIVNDFQKGDIAEGYSVSREKKESFPLTVTSAQKNPTAFYLCASSTGYYEQYFGPGTRLTVT.

CDR3 region: CASSVGPLLGSYEQYF. The CDR3 bases are TGTGCCAGCAGCGTTGGACCCTTATTGGGCTCCTACGAGCAGTACTTC. The chain employs TRBV9 and TRBJ2-7; D unresolved. With 2 bases removed from V and 0 bases from J, the gap between germline ends came to 15 bases. Germline V gene lookup returns CDR1 SGDLS and CDR2 YYNGEE. The CDR3 has 16 amino acids.